The clone carrying this T cell receptor (beta chain) came up a few times. What it binds is not known. This record comes from a study of blood T cells in healthy people across ages. Study-wide points: Estimates of diversity drawn from one million T cells were considered underestimates.

Sample-barcoded 5' priming and a J-beta primer mix drove a second PCR of 7 to 11 cycles. TCRdb called the 5' RACE reads again in MiXCR, with one record for every CDR3 protein. Of approximately 730,000 distinct CDR3 sequences in the sample, 35% to 45% were seen once. The germline V and J ends were trimmed by 5 bases and 7 bases, with 27 bases remaining between them. This CDR3 is 17 amino acids long. Germline CDR1 is KGHSH and CDR2 is LQKENI. J is TRBJ2-7 and V is TRBV18; no clear D. The sample taken for sequencing was blood. The receptor was derived from a woman aged 55-69 years in good health. This CDR3 reads CASSAWPRTSSYNEQYF. The DNA for the CDR3 is TGTGCCAGCTCAGCATGGCCTAGGACCAGCTCCTACAATGAGCAGTACTTC.